This record looks at one TCR beta chain sequence and its context. Clones were read by immunoSEQ multiplex PCR, and TCRdb kept only the in-frame ones, dropping some. Here the sample spans 41,000 or so clones, around 87% being singletons. The sample belongs to a study of OX40 agonist ivuxolimab in advanced cancers. Germline CDR1 SQVTM, CDR2 ANQGSEA. CDR3 length: 13 amino acids. V lost 7 bases and J lost 5, with 17 bases in between. The receptor was derived from an adult with an advanced solid tumor such as melanoma, head and neck, liver or kidney cancer. The chain uses TRBV29-1 and TRBJ1-2; D call uncertain. The input for sequencing was CD4+ or CD8+ T cells sorted from blood, taken in a trial of the OX40 agonist ivuxolimab. The CDR3 coding sequence is TGCAGCGCAACGGGCACATTCTTATATGGCTACACCTTC. Amino acids: CSATGTFLYGYTF.